The clone carrying this TCR beta chain was counted a few times. Its cognate antigen is unknown. The CDR3 covers 12 residues. V was pared by 3 bases and J by 8 bases, with 10 bases between. The source of the sample is a study of tumor-infiltrating lymphocytes in primary liver carcinoma. About the research overall: These were node-negative, non-metastatic T1-T3 tumors of roughly 4 to 10 cm. Whole-study results and caveats: Blood fell significantly below tumors in its top-250-clone fraction (p = 0.039).

TCR beta cDNA was made from 400 to 600 ng total RNA with a constant-region primer. Three nested multiplex PCR rounds, a slightly modified ARM-PCR method, built the TCR beta libraries. Running approximately 10 cycles apiece, the first two PCR rounds relied on TRBV1-TRBV30 forward primers together with a C-beta reverse primer. Each CDR3 protein gets one entry after TCRdb re-called the multiplex PCR reads with MiXCR. The sample has about 50,000 distinct CDR3 sequences; about 80% are singletons. The roughly 17-32 mg bulk tissue piece was not sorted before simultaneous RNA and DNA extraction. In every tumor sample, viable tumor cells made up over 90%.

The chain couples TRBV12-3 or TRBV12-4 to TRBJ1-2; tentative D call: TRBD1 (5 bases). What was sequenced was liver tumor tissue from sampling region 5. Specified subset: tumor region T5, tumor centre. The origin of this receptor is a man between 40 and 49 years old with primary liver carcinoma and hepatitis B virus infection. This chain's CDR3 is CASSLRTSGYTF. The CDR3, as DNA: TGTGCCAGCAGTTTGAGGACAAGCGGCTACACCTTC.